Below are 11 T cell receptor beta chains sequenced from a single sample in a study of beta chain features in type 1 diabetes. The isolated RNA, all of it, was reverse transcribed, so expressed TCRB transcripts were what got sequenced. Using immunoSEQ multiplex PCR, the repertoire was profiled, and TCRdb retains in-frame clones only, with some absent. The sample consists of around 350,000 clones, around an eighth of them appearing once. The sequenced sample consisted of naive CD4+ T cells from blood. The receptor source for this set is a man between 18 and 35 years old in good health.

The chain joins TRBV5-1 to TRBJ1-4; 8 bases fit TRBD1. V lost 4 bases to trimming and J lost 7 bases; unmatched junction nucleotides: 6. The CDR3 length is 14 residues. CDR1 and CDR2 from the germline V gene are SGHRS and YFSETQ. The CDR3 nucleotides read TGCGCCAGCAGCCAGGACAGGGTGGTTGAAAAACTGTTTTTT. This gives the protein CASSQDRVVEKLFF.

V is TRBV5-4 and J is TRBJ1-4; 10 bases match TRBD1. Trimming took 2 bases from V and 8 from J; bases not matched to a gene: 6. This CDR3 comprises 15 residues. CDR1 SGHNT and CDR2 YYREEE come from the germline V gene (reference sequence). CDR3 DNA sequence: TGTGCCAGCAGCTTCAGGGACAGGGGACGAGAAAAACTGTTTTTT. Its protein product is CASSFRDRGREKLFF.

The chain uses TRBV6-6 and TRBJ2-1; possibly TRBD2 for D (5 bases). This CDR3 contains 16 residues. Trimming removed 6 bases from V and 0 bases from J, with 15 bases in between. In germline, CDR1 is MNHNY, CDR2 SVGAGI (reference sequence). The CDR3 nucleotides read TGTGCCAGCAGCTCTCATTCGGGGAGCTCCTACAATGAGCAGTTCTTC. This gives the protein CASSSHSGSSYNEQFF.

This clone was counted only a few times. The rearrangement uses TRBV15 and TRBJ1-2; D gene unclear. Per the germline V gene, CDR1 is LNHNV and CDR2 is YYDKDF (reference sequence). V lost 0 bases and J 8 bases, leaving 16 bases between the germline ends. The CDR3 consists of 15 residues. The chain's CDR3 is CATSRDLGLSGGYTF. The CDR3 bases are TGTGCCACCAGCAGAGATCTAGGTTTGTCGGGAGGCTACACCTTC.

J is TRBJ1-4 and V is TRBV9; 8 bases are shared with TRBD1. The CDR3 is made up of 16 amino acids. Germline loops: CDR1 SGDLS, CDR2 YYNGEE. The V gene end was trimmed by 4 bases and the J gene end by 3 bases; junction bases not matched to a gene: 8. The CDR3 nucleotides are TGTGCCAGCAGCTTACGTGGACAGGGCGCTAATGAAAAACTGTTTTTT. Its protein product is CASSLRGQGANEKLFF.

This clone was observed a few times. The CDR3 region has the DNA TGCGCCAGCAGCTGGCTAGCGGGCACAGATACGCAGTATTTT. Amino acids: CASSWLAGTDTQYF. The J gene is TRBJ2-3, the V gene TRBV5-1; 7 bases agree with TRBD2. The CDR3 contains 14 residues. Germline V gene sequence: CDR1 SGHRS, CDR2 YFSETQ. V shed 3 bases, J shed 1 base, and the junction held 2 bases outside the gene matches. The variable domain in full, completed from reference TRBV5-1 and TRBJ2-3, reads KAGVTQTPRYLIKTRGQQVTLSCSPISGHRSVSWYQQTPGQGLQFLFEYFSETQRNKGNFPGRFSGRQFSNSRSEMNVSTLELGDSALYLCASSWLAGTDTQYFGPGTRLTVL.

This clone was observed a handful of times. This chain links TRBV28 with TRBJ2-7; TRBD1 aligns across 7 bases. The V segment lost 4 bases and the J segment 4 bases; nucleotides outside the gene matches: 4. The germline V gene has CDR1 MDHEN and CDR2 SYDVKM. There are 13 residues in the CDR3. The CDR3 spells CASSSTGPYEQYF. The CDR3 DNA sequence: TGTGCCAGCAGTTCGACAGGGCCTTACGAGCAGTACTTC.

V gene TRBV7-2 combines with J gene TRBJ2-1, with TRBD1 identical over 8 bases. This CDR3 region has 14 residues. Germline-derived CDR1 and CDR2 are SGHTA and FQGNSA. The J segment lost 9 bases and the V segment lost 3 bases, leaving 7 bases of the junction unmatched. The CDR3 is CASSFGTGWGEQFF. The CDR3 nucleotides read TGTGCCAGCAGCTTCGGGACAGGTTGGGGTGAGCAGTTCTTC.

This clone was seen more than once but under ten times. The V call is TRBV10-3, the J call TRBJ2-7; D is unclear. This CDR3 comprises 15 residues. V lost 3 bases and J lost 6, with 18 bases in between. Germline values: CDR1 ENHRY, CDR2 SYGVKD. CDR3 in amino acids: CAISDLVGKLREQYF. The CDR3 DNA sequence: TGTGCCATCAGTGACCTCGTGGGCAAACTGCGCGAGCAGTACTTC.

The chain links TRBV7-2 to TRBJ2-5; 7 bases align to TRBD2. Germline CDR1 is SGHTA and CDR2 is FQGNSA. V dropped 3 bases and J dropped 4; count of bases not matched to a gene: 2. CDR3 length: 13 amino acids. CDR3 coding DNA: TGTGCCAGCAGCTTGGGAGGGCGAGAGACCCAGTACTTC. It is translated as CASSLGGRETQYF.

The V and J genes are TRBV27 and TRBJ2-1; 7 nucleotides match TRBD2. V trimming: 9 bases; J trimming: 7 bases; junction bases outside the gene matches: 0. Germline V gene lookup returns CDR1 MNHEY and CDR2 SMNVEV (reference sequence). The CDR3 spans 10 residues. This CDR3 reads CARGGNEQFF. The CDR3, as DNA: TGTGCCAGGGGAGGGAATGAGCAGTTCTTC.